Listed here are 26 T cell receptor beta chains from one sample, sequenced in a study of T cells in Graves' hyperthyroidism and ophthalmopathy. RNA transcripts gave rise to amplified TCR beta CDR3 regions. With the HTBI primer set, the TCR CDR3 went through a first round of RT-PCR. TCRdb processed the multiplex PCR reads anew with MiXCR; each CDR3 protein has one entry. The sample carries around 500,000 distinct CDR3 sequences, around 15% recorded once. The sequencing sample was made of blood. Receptors were obtained from a woman in her thirties with Graves' ophthalmopathy.

This clonotype showed up many times. This sequence joins TRBV18 and TRBJ2-5; tentatively, D is TRBD1 (5 bases). This CDR3 comprises 13 residues. The germline V and J ends were trimmed by 3 bases and 2 bases, with 7 bases remaining between them. The germline V gene has CDR1 KGHSH and CDR2 LQKENI. DNA of the CDR3: TGTGCCAGCTCACCGGACACACAAGAGACCCAGTACTTC. Translation gives CASSPDTQETQYF.

This clonotype was detected a few times. This chain uses TRBV10-3 with TRBJ2-3, with TRBD1 matching over 10 bases. The CDR3 loop spans 15 amino acids. Germline V lookup: CDR1 ENHRY, CDR2 SYGVKD. V lost 2 bases to trimming and J lost 4 bases; unmatched junction nucleotides: 3. CDR3 DNA: TGTGCCATCAGTGAGGACAGGGGGCGCTCAGATACGCAGTATTTT. Protein sequence: CAISEDRGRSDTQYF.

This clonotype was counted many times. V and J are TRBV20-1 and TRBJ2-3, with TRBD2 matching over 15 bases. The CDR3 has 17 amino acids. With 5 bases clipped from V and 1 base from J, the junction kept 7 bases outside the gene matches. CDR1 and CDR2 from the germline V gene are DFQATT and SNEGSKA (reference sequence). In DNA form, the CDR3 reads TGCAGTGCTTCGGGACTAGCGGGAGGATCTCGCACAGATACGCAGTATTTT. Encoded protein: CSASGLAGGSRTDTQYF.

Many counts were recorded for this clonotype. The rearrangement joins TRBV20-1 to TRBJ2-1; 12 bases map to TRBD2. This CDR3 region has 16 residues. Germline V CDR1 and CDR2: DFQATT, SNEGSKA (reference sequence). Trimming took 5 bases from V and 5 from J; bases not matched to a gene: 10. The CDR3 is CSALDRLAGGNNEQFF. The CDR3 bases are TGCAGTGCTTTAGACCGGCTAGCGGGAGGGAACAATGAGCAGTTCTTC.

A remark on this clonotype: One end of the junction fails to match germline, which may point to a read error. This chain links TRBV2 with TRBJ1-5; D unclear. The CDR3 is 13 residues long. Germline V CDR1 and CDR2: SNHLY, FYNNEI. CDR3 DNA sequence: TGTGCCAGCATGGAACGGGTATATCAGCCCCGGCATTTT. It specifies CASMERVYQPRHF.

As DNA, the CDR3 is TGTGCCAGCAGCCCAACCCACCTCGAGTCGGGTGAGCAGTTCTTC. It yields the protein CASSPTHLESGEQFF. J is TRBJ2-1 and V is TRBV7-6; no clear D. CDR3 length: 15 residues. Trimming pared 5 bases from V and 9 bases from J, leaving 20 bases between. The V gene's germline CDR1 is SGHVS and CDR2 FNYEAQ.

The V gene is TRBV6-1, the J gene TRBJ2-1; 7 bases align to TRBD2. The junction had 22 bases not matched to a gene; V was cut back by 6 bases and J by 8 bases. The V gene's germline CDR1 is MNHNS and CDR2 SASEGT. CDR3 size: 18 residues. The CDR3, as DNA: TGTGCCAGCAGCAAGGCGGCGGGAGTCCCGTACAGAGGGGATGAGCAGTTCTTC. Protein: CASSKAAGVPYRGDEQFF.

The chain has TRBV11-2 and TRBJ2-1, with 12 positions matching TRBD2. Germline loops: CDR1 SGHAT, CDR2 FQNNGV. CDR3 size: 16 residues. J gave up 6 bases and V 5 bases, and 8 bases lay outside the gene matches. As DNA, the CDR3 is TGTGCCAGCAGCACCACTAGCGGGAGGTCGGGCAATGAGCAGTTCTTC. Translating gives CASSTTSGRSGNEQFF.

In its sample, this clonotype was seen many times. The rearrangement links TRBV11-3 to TRBJ2-1, with TRBD2 identical over 12 bases. CDR3 size: 13 residues. CDR1 is SGHNT, CDR2 YENEEA, per germline. The J segment lost 12 bases and the V segment lost 3 bases, leaving 3 bases of the junction unmatched. The CDR3 is CASSFGTSGRQFF. The CDR3 DNA sequence: TGTGCCAGCAGCTTCGGGACTAGCGGGCGGCAGTTCTTC.

The V and J genes are TRBV4-2 and TRBJ1-3; D gene uncertain. Looked up from germline, CDR1 is LGHNA and CDR2 is YNFKEQ. V was trimmed by 0 bases and J by 0 bases, leaving 9 bases between them. The CDR3 totals 16 residues. CDR3 DNA: TGTGCCAGCAGCCAAGATCGGACGGGCTCTGGAAACACCATATATTTT. Its protein is CASSQDRTGSGNTIYF.

This chain connects TRBV12-3 or TRBV12-4 to TRBJ1-1; 7 bases fit TRBD1. The CDR3 runs to 13 residues. The V gene end was trimmed by 4 bases and the J gene end by 8 bases; junction bases not matched to a gene: 7. The CDR3 coding sequence is TGTGCCAGCAGTTCCGAACCGGGACAGGAAGCTTTCTTT. Amino acids: CASSSEPGQEAFF.

This clonotype was counted ten times or more. In nucleotides, the CDR3 is TGCAGTGCTAGAGATGGAAAACAGAAGTATAGCAATCAGCCCCAGCATTTT. Protein sequence: CSARDGKQKYSNQPQHF. The rearrangement joins TRBV20-1 to TRBJ1-5; D is ambiguous. The CDR3 has 17 amino acids. The V gene lost 0 bases and the J gene lost 0 bases, with 15 bases spanning the gap. Germline CDR1 reads DFQATT; CDR2 reads SNEGSKA (reference sequence).

This chain joins TRBV10-3 and TRBJ1-5; no definite D call. This CDR3 spans 14 amino acids. V was shortened by 3 bases and J by 0 bases, with 6 bases between the two germline ends. Per the germline V gene, CDR1 is ENHRY and CDR2 is SYGVKD. CDR3 DNA sequence: TGTGCCATCAGTGATTACAATAGCAATCAGCCCCAGCATTTT. Amino acid sequence: CAISDYNSNQPQHF.

V and J are TRBV5-7 and TRBJ2-7; D is unclear. TRBV5-7 is sorted into the ORF group, with uncertain function. V dropped 0 bases and J dropped 4 bases, with 17 bases sitting between them. This CDR3 is built from 16 residues. The CDR3 DNA reads as TGTGCCAGCAGCTTGGGTTGTAAGACGGCTACATACGAGCAGTACTTC. It translates to CASSLGCKTATYEQYF.

This clonotype was picked up a small number of times. The chain couples TRBV5-8 to TRBJ2-2; D not certain. The germline V gene has CDR1 SGHTS and CDR2 YDEGEE. The germline V and J ends were trimmed by 2 bases and 5 bases, with 4 bases remaining between them. The CDR3 loop spans 12 amino acids. This chain's CDR3 is CASSFWTGELFF. DNA of the CDR3: TGTGCCAGCAGCTTTTGGACCGGGGAGCTGTTTTTT.

This clonotype came up many times. V usage is TRBV4-3 and J usage is TRBJ2-7; 11 bases match TRBD2. Germline CDR1 reads LGHNA; CDR2 reads YSLEER. This CDR3 has 18 amino acids. The J segment lost 3 bases and the V segment lost 0 bases, leaving 10 bases of the junction unmatched. The CDR3 loop reads CASSQDGGGTSGNYEQYF. As DNA, the CDR3 is TGCGCCAGCAGCCAAGACGGCGGGGGGACTAGCGGAAACTACGAGCAGTACTTC.

In DNA, the CDR3 is TGTGCCAGCAGTTGGACTAGCGGAACCTGCGAGCAGTACTTC. Its protein product is CASSWTSGTCEQYF. The chain employs TRBV6-5 and TRBJ2-7; 10 bases map to TRBD2. CDR1 is MNHEY, CDR2 SVGAGI, per germline. The CDR3 is made up of 14 amino acids. Trimming at V came to 4 bases and at J to 6 bases, leaving 6 bases not matched to a gene.

The sample holds many counts of this clonotype. This chain uses TRBV7-9 with TRBJ1-1; D ambiguous. V shed 0 bases and J shed 1 base, with 6 bases lying between them. The CDR3 is 14 amino acids. Germline V gene data show CDR1 as SEHNR and CDR2 as FQNEAQ (reference sequence). Here the CDR3 DNA reads TGTGCCAGCAGCTTAGCCGCTAGGAACACTGAAGCTTTCTTT. It translates to CASSLAARNTEAFF. Supplemented by reference TRBV7-9 and TRBJ1-1, the full variable domain reads DTGVSQNPRHKITKRGQNVTFRCDPISEHNRLYWYRQTLGQGPEFLTYFQNEAQLEKSRLLSDRFSAERPKGSFSTLEIQRTEQGDSAMYLCASSLAARNTEAFFGQGTRLTVV.

This sequence joins TRBV6-2 or TRBV6-3 and TRBJ2-1, with 13 bases identical to TRBD2. Germline-derived CDR1 and CDR2 are MNHEY and SVGEGT. The CDR3 extends over 17 amino acids. J lost 7 bases, V lost 6 bases, and 12 bases had no gene match. In DNA, the CDR3 is TGTGCCAGCAGCACCTTTACTAGCGGGAGGGCCTTGAATGAGCAGTTCTTC. Its translation is CASSTFTSGRALNEQFF.

This clonotype was detected many times. The rearrangement uses TRBV6-1 and TRBJ2-5; 7 bases are shared with TRBD1. Germline lookup yields CDR1 MNHNS and CDR2 SASEGT. The CDR3 spans 16 residues. V lost 6 bases and J lost 1; bases outside the gene matches: 11. This CDR3 is CASSKDPGQPQETQYF. Written as DNA, the CDR3 is TGTGCCAGCAGCAAAGACCCGGGACAGCCCCAAGAGACCCAGTACTTC.

The CDR3 protein is CASGRRGEGNTIYF. The CDR3 coding sequence is TGTGCCAGCGGTAGAAGGGGTGAAGGAAACACCATATATTTT. The chain has TRBV6-1 and TRBJ1-3; the D gene is possibly TRBD1 (5 bases). V lost 8 bases to trimming and J lost 4 bases, with 15 bases between them. This CDR3 spans 14 amino acids. Germline CDR1 reads MNHNS; CDR2 reads SASEGT.

This clonotype was counted many times. This rearrangement joins TRBV11-2 to TRBJ2-3; 10 nucleotides agree with TRBD2. This CDR3 spans 17 amino acids. The J segment lost 3 bases and the V segment lost 1 base, leaving 7 bases of the junction unmatched. Germline lookup yields CDR1 SGHAT and CDR2 FQNNGV. CDR3 sequence (DNA): TGTGCCAGCAGCTTAGTCCCCACTAGCGGGGCGACAGATACGCAGTATTTT. Translation: CASSLVPTSGATDTQYF.

This clonotype appeared many times. The rearrangement links TRBV5-6 to TRBJ2-3, with 9 bases lining up with TRBD2. V lost 2 bases to trimming and J lost 0 bases; unmatched junction nucleotides: 1. Germline V CDR1 and CDR2: SGHDT, YYEEEE. The CDR3 consists of 15 residues. The CDR3 DNA reads TGTGCCAGCAGCTTTAGCGGGAGAAGCACAGATACGCAGTATTTT. Translation: CASSFSGRSTDTQYF.

This clonotype was seen repeatedly, ten times or more. The chain is built from TRBV27 and TRBJ1-1; D perhaps matches TRBD1 (6 bases). Germline-derived CDR1 and CDR2 are MNHEY and SMNVEV (reference sequence). V dropped 4 bases and J dropped 0 bases, with 12 bases sitting between them. The CDR3 has 15 amino acids. The CDR3: CASSWIRGLNTEAFF. The CDR3 bases are TGTGCCAGCAGTTGGATCAGGGGACTGAACACTGAAGCTTTCTTT.

The chain combines TRBV6-9 with TRBJ2-2, with a possible D match to TRBD2 (5 bases). Trimming took 3 bases from V and 1 from J, leaving 15 bases between them. Looked up from germline, CDR1 is MNHGY and CDR2 is SVAAGI. The CDR3 runs to 17 residues. The CDR3, as DNA: TGTGCCAGCAGTTACCTTGCCGGACTGTTGAACACCGGGGAGCTGTTTTTT. It translates to CASSYLAGLLNTGELFF.

This clonotype was counted only a few times. The chain uses TRBV6-1 and TRBJ2-1, with 7 bases identical to TRBD1. The V and J ends lost 5 bases and 5 bases, in that order; junction bases with no gene match: 3. Germline V gives CDR1 MNHNS, CDR2 SASEGT. The CDR3 covers 13 residues. CDR3 sequence: CASSRQGHNEQFF. CDR3 sequence (DNA): TGTGCCAGCAGTAGACAGGGACACAATGAGCAGTTCTTC.